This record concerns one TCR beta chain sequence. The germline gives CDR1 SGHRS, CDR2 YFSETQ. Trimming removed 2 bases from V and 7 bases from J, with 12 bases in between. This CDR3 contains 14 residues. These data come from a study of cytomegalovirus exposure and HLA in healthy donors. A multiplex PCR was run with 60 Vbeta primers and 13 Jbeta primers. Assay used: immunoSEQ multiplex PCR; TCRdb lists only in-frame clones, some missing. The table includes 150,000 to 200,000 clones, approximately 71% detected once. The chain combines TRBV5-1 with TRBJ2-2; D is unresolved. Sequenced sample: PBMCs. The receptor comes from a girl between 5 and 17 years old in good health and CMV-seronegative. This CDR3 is CASSFAEGGGELFF. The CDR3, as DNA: TGCGCCAGCAGCTTCGCTGAAGGCGGCGGGGAGCTGTTTTTT.